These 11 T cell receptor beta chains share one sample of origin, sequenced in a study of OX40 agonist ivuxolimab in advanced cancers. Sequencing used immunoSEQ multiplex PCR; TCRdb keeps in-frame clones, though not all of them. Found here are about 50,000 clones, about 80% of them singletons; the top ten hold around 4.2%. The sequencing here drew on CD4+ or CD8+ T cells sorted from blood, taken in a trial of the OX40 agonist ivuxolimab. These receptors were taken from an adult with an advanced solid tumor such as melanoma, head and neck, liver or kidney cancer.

The DNA for the CDR3 is TGTGCCAGCCCGGGACGGAATTACTACGAGCAGTACTTC. Its translation: CASPGRNYYEQYF. The chain is built from TRBV21-1 and TRBJ2-7. TRBV21-1 is noted as a pseudogene. The CDR3 totals 13 residues.

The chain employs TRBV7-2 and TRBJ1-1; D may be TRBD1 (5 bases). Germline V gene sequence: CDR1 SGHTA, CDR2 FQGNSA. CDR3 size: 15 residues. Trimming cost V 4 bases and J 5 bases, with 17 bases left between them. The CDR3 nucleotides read TGTGCCAGCAGCTCCCAGGGCGGTTATGAGACTGAAGCTTTCTTT. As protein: CASSSQGGYETEAFF. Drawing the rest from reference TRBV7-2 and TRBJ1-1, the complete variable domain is GAGVSQSPSNKVTEKGKDVELRCDPISGHTALYWYRQSLGQGLEFLIYFQGNSAPDKSGLPSDRFSAERTGGSVSTLTIQRTQQEDSAVYLCASSSQGGYETEAFFGQGTRLTVV.

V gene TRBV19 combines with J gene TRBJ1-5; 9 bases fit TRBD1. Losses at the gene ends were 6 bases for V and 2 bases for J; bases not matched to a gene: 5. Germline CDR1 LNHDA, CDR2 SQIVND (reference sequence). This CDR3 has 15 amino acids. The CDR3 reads CASRRGQGRNQPQHF. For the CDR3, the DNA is TGTGCCAGTAGGAGGGGACAGGGTCGCAATCAGCCCCAGCATTTT. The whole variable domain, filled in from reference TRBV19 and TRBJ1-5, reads DGGITQSPKYLFRKEGQNVTLSCEQNLNHDAMYWYRQDPGQGLRLIYYSQIVNDFQKGDIAEGYSVSREKKESFPLTVTSAQKNPTAFYLCASRRGQGRNQPQHFGDGTRLSIL.

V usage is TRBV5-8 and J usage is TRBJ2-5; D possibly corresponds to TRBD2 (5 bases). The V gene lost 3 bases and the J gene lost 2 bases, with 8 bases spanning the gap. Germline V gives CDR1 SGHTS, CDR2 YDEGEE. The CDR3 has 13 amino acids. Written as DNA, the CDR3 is TGTGCCAGCAGCTACACGGGGCAAGAGACCCAGTACTTC. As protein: CASSYTGQETQYF.

For the CDR3, the DNA is TGTGCCAGCAGCCCTGATAGTAGCGGGGGGGCCCGGAAGACCCAGTACTTC. Amino acid sequence: CASSPDSSGGARKTQYF. The chain couples TRBV11-2 to TRBJ2-5, with TRBD2 matching over 11 bases. With 5 bases clipped from V and 6 bases from J, the junction kept 14 bases outside the gene matches. The V gene's germline CDR1 is SGHAT and CDR2 FQNNGV. The CDR3 runs 17 residues.

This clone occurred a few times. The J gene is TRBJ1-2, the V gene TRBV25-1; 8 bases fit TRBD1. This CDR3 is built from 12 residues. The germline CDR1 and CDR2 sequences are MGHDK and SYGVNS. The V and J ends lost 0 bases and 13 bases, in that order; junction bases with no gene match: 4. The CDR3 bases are TGTGCCAGCAGTGAATACCAGGGGGCGTCCACCTTC. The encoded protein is CASSEYQGASTF.

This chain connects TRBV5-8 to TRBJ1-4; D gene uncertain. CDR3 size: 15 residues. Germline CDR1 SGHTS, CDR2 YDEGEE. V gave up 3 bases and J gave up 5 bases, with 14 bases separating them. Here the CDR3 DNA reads TGTGCCAGCAGCTACCCGACCGGAGGGAATGAAAAACTGTTTTTT. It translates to CASSYPTGGNEKLFF.

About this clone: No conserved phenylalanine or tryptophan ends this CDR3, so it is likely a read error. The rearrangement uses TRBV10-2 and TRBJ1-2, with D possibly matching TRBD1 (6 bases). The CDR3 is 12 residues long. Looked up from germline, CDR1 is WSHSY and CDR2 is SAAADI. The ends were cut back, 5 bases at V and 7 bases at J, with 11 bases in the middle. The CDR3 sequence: CASSTGPIGYTL. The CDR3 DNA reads TGCGCCAGCAGTACAGGGCCAATTGGCTACACCCTC.

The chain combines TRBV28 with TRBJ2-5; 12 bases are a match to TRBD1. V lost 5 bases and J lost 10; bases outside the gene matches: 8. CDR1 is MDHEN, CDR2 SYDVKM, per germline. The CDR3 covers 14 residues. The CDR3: CASSPGTGGRNQYF. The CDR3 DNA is TGTGCCAGCAGTCCAGGGACAGGGGGCAGGAACCAGTACTTC.

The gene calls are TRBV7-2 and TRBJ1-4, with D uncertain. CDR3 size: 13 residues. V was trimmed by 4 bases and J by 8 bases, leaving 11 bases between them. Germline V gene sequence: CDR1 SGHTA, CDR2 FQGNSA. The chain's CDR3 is CASSSRIEEKLFF. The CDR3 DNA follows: TGTGCCAGCAGCTCTAGGATCGAGGAAAAACTGTTTTTT.

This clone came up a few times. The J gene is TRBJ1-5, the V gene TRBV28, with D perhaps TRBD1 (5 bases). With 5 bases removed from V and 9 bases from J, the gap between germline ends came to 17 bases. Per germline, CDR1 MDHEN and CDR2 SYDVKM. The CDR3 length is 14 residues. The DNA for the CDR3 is TGTGCCAGCAGTGTCCGGGACGGGGCTAGGCCCCAGCATTTT. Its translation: CASSVRDGARPQHF. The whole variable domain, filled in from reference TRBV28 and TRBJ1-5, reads DVKVTQSSRYLVKRTGEKVFLECVQDMDHENMFWYRQDPGLGLRLIYFSYDVKMKEKGDIPEGYSVSREKKERFSLILESASTNQTSMYLCASSVRDGARPQHFGDGTRLSIL.